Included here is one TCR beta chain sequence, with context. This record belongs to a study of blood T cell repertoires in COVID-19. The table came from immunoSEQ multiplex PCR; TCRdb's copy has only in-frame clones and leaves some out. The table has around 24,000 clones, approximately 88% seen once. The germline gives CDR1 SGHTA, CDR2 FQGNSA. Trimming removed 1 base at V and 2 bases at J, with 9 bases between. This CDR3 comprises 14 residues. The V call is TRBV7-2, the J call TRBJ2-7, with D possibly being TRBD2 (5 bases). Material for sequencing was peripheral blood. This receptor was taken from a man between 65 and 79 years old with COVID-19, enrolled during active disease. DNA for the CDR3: TGTGCCAGCAGCTTAGGGACTTGGACCTACGAGCAGTACTTC. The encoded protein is CASSLGTWTYEQYF.